Listed below are T cell receptor beta chains from one sample, sequenced in a study of human T cells and chemical hapten exposure. TCRdb passed the RACE reads through MiXCR, listing each CDR3 protein once. This sample yields around 85,000 distinct CDR3 sequences, of which under 15% are seen a single time; 5.7% belongs to the top ten. The sample here was whole blood, taken in connection with sensitization to the hapten diphenylcyclopropenone (DPC). These receptors all come from a woman aged 45-60 years with alopecia areata. Some clones in this sample may be carry-over from other donors' samples. The CDR3 runs from the conserved cysteine through the conserved F or W. A D gene is named only where the DNA matches it firmly. Expanded clones get a size class; other rows say once, few or many, or leave the size out.

TRBV3-1	many	NA	TRBJ1-5	CASSQTVNQPQHF	TGTGCCAGCAGCCAAACAGTCAATCAGCCCCAGCATTTT
TRBV29-1	NA	TRBD2	TRBJ2-3	CSVEAGLAGGPDTQYF	TGCAGCGTTGAAGCGGGACTAGCGGGAGGGCCGGATACGCAGTATTTT
TRBV7-3	NA	TRBD1	TRBJ1-2	CAGSLNPLTGGAWGYTF	TGTGCCGGCAGCTTAAATCCTCTCACAGGGGGCGCTTGGGGCTACACCTTC
TRBV5-1	few	TRBD2	TRBJ2-2	CASSLGLAGAGGELFF	TGCGCCAGCAGCTTGGGACTAGCGGGAGCAGGCGGGGAGCTGTTTTTT
TRBV7-9	NA	TRBD1	TRBJ2-4	CASSLGRDSYLTAKNIQYF	TGTGCCAGCAGCTTAGGTCGGGACAGCTATTTAACAGCCAAAAACATTCAGTACTTC
TRBV27	many	TRBD2	TRBJ2-1	CATRTSGIVEQFF	TGTGCCACCCGGACTAGCGGGATTGTTGAGCAGTTCTTC
TRBV5-1	NA	TRBD1	TRBJ1-3	CASSRTGASGNTIYF	TGCGCCAGCAGCCGGACAGGGGCTTCTGGAAACACCATATATTTT
TRBV12-3/TRBV12-4	NA	NA	TRBJ2-1	CASSSILVDTYNEQFF	TGTGCCAGCAGTTCCATTCTAGTAGATACCTACAATGAGCAGTTCTTC
TRBV20-1	few	NA	TRBJ2-1	CSARDLAHYNEQFF	TGCAGTGCTAGAGACCTAGCCCATTACAATGAGCAGTTCTTC
TRBV20-1	NA	TRBD2	TRBJ2-7	CSARGLAGSQSYEQYF	TGCAGTGCTAGAGGTCTAGCGGGAAGTCAGAGCTACGAGCAGTACTTC
TRBV7-6	NA	NA	TRBJ2-2	CATTVNRDAGELFF	TGTGCCACCACTGTGAACAGGGATGCCGGGGAGCTGTTTTTT
TRBV7-7	NA	TRBD2	TRBJ2-3	CASSPGLAGLDTQYF	TGTGCTAGCAGCCCGGGACTAGCGGGACTAGATACGCAGTATTTT
TRBV6-1	few	TRBD2	TRBJ2-3	CASSALSGGSTDTQYF	TGTGCCAGCAGTGCTCTTAGCGGGGGAAGCACAGATACGCAGTATTTT
TRBV27	NA	NA	TRBJ1-1	CASSPRQVTEAFF	TGTGCCAGCAGTCCTCGACAGGTCACTGAAGCTTTCTTT
TRBV7-3	few	NA	TRBJ1-1	CASSPRGGVTEAFF	TGTGCCAGCAGCCCCAGAGGTGGAGTCACTGAAGCTTTCTTT
TRBV3-1	few	NA	TRBJ1-2	CASSMTEYGYTF	TGTGCCAGCAGCATGACTGAGTATGGCTACACCTTC